A single sample gave rise to the 12 T cell receptor beta chains below, sequenced in a study of T cell repertoires in cytomegalovirus infection. From the reads, TCRdb called clonotypes with MiXCR, one entry per CDR3 protein. The repertoire consists of approximately 910,000 distinct CDR3 sequences, with approximately 31% occurring once and the leading ten covering around 15%. Their antigens remain unidentified. The source material was cultured CD8+ T cells from PBMCs, sampled from culture after CMV antigen stimulation. The origin of the receptors is a human donor in good health (CMV status not recorded). Some clones in this sample may be carry-over from other donors' samples.

The CDR3 is CASTPKGGVGEKLFF. The DNA of the CDR3 is TGCGCCAGCACCCCTAAAGGGGGGGTGGGTGAAAAACTGTTTTTT. The rearrangement uses TRBV4-1 and TRBJ1-4, with D maybe TRBD1 (6 bases). The CDR3 consists of 15 residues. Trimming took 7 bases from V and 7 from J, leaving 19 bases between them. CDR1 is MGHRA, CDR2 YSYEKL, per germline.

On this clonotype: This may come from a read error, since a much larger clone is one base off. This chain links TRBV7-2 with TRBJ1-2; 8 bases line up with TRBD1. CDR3 length: 16 amino acids. Germline CDR1 reads SGHTA; CDR2 reads FQGNSA. The CDR3 here is CASSIAPGQVSNGYTF. CDR3 nucleotides: TGTGCCAGCAGCATAGCGCCGGGACAGGTTTCGAATGGCTACACCTTC.

This clonotype was observed a handful of times. The chain employs TRBV7-9 and TRBJ2-7, with 8 bases aligning to TRBD2. In germline, CDR1 is SEHNR, CDR2 FQNEAQ (reference sequence). This CDR3 region has 15 residues. Trimming took 5 bases from V and 0 from J; bases not matched to a gene: 6. The CDR3 DNA reads as TGTGCCAGCAGCAGCCAGCGGGGGCACTCCTACGAGCAGTACTTC. Encoded protein: CASSSQRGHSYEQYF. Complete variable domain (other parts from reference TRBV7-9 and TRBJ2-7): DTGVSQNPRHKITKRGQNVTFRCDPISEHNRLYWYRQTLGQGPEFLTYFQNEAQLEKSRLLSDRFSAERPKGSFSTLEIQRTEQGDSAMYLCASSSQRGHSYEQYFGPGTRLTVT.

There are many counts of this clonotype. The genes are TRBV7-6 and TRBJ1-1; D not certain. The germline CDR1 and CDR2 sequences are SGHVS and FNYEAQ. The V gene lost 1 base and the J gene lost 1 base, with 10 bases spanning the gap. CDR3 size: 15 residues. Here the CDR3 reads CASSLGAGRNTEAFF. In DNA, the CDR3 is TGTGCCAGCAGCTTAGGAGCAGGACGGAACACTGAAGCTTTCTTT.

This clonotype turned up a few times. The chain has TRBV20-1 and TRBJ1-1; 10 bases agree with TRBD1. The ends lost 3 bases at V and 5 bases at J; junction bases unmatched: 3. Germline V gene lookup returns CDR1 DFQATT and CDR2 SNEGSKA (reference sequence). This CDR3 region has 13 residues. The CDR3 DNA is TGCAGTGCTAGGGGACAGGGGCGTACTGAAGCTTTCTTT. Translating gives CSARGQGRTEAFF.

This rearrangement joins TRBV6-2 or TRBV6-3 to TRBJ2-3; 7 nucleotides align to TRBD1. J was trimmed by 1 base and V by 2 bases; bases with no gene match: 12. This CDR3 is 18 amino acids long. Germline V CDR1 and CDR2: MNHEY, SVGEGT. The CDR3 here is CASSYDTTGRDGTDTQYF. The CDR3 coding sequence is TGTGCCAGCAGTTACGATACGACAGGGCGCGATGGCACAGATACGCAGTATTTT.

The chain uses TRBV10-3 and TRBJ2-1; the match to TRBD2 covers 11 bases. The CDR3 is 16 amino acids. Germline CDR1 is ENHRY and CDR2 is SYGVKD. V lost 3 bases, J lost 5 bases, and 6 bases stayed unmatched. CDR3 residues: CAISDLAGGKDNEQFF. The CDR3 nucleotides read TGTGCCATCAGTGATTTAGCGGGGGGGAAAGACAATGAGCAGTTCTTC.

The V call is TRBV14, the J call TRBJ2-1; D is uncertain. CDR3 size: 16 residues. V lost 0 bases, J lost 1 base, and 10 bases lay in between. Germline V gene data show CDR1 as SGHDN and CDR2 as FVKESK. The CDR3 loop reads CASSQESWSSYNEQFF. The CDR3 DNA reads TGTGCCAGCAGCCAAGAATCTTGGAGTTCCTACAATGAGCAGTTCTTC.

This chain's CDR3 is CASSPDGVVTEAFF. CDR3 DNA sequence: TGTGCCAGCAGCCCCGATGGGGTAGTCACTGAAGCTTTCTTT. This chain connects TRBV7-8 to TRBJ1-1; no definite D call. Trimming removed 5 bases from V and 4 bases from J, with 14 bases in between. The CDR3 length is 14 residues. The germline V gene has CDR1 SGHVS and CDR2 FQNEAQ.

This clonotype was seen a few times. The gene calls are TRBV19 and TRBJ2-2, with 7 bases that match TRBD1. In germline, CDR1 is LNHDA, CDR2 SQIVND (reference sequence). Germline trimming cut 5 bases from V and 7 bases from J; bases unmatched to any gene: 7. The CDR3 contains 14 residues. DNA for the CDR3: TGTGCCAGTAGTCCCGGGACAGACTACGGGGAGCTGTTTTTT. It specifies CASSPGTDYGELFF.

This clonotype has a count of ten or more. J is TRBJ2-3 and V is TRBV7-2; weak D call: TRBD2 (5 bases). V was shortened by 5 bases and J by 0 bases, with 9 bases between the two germline ends. CDR3 size: 14 residues. Looked up from germline, CDR1 is SGHTA and CDR2 is FQGNSA. As DNA, the CDR3 is TGTGCCAGCAGCCTGAGGAGGAGCACAGATACGCAGTATTTT. Residues: CASSLRRSTDTQYF.

The gene calls are TRBV7-6 and TRBJ1-1, with D tentatively TRBD1 (6 bases). The V gene's germline CDR1 is SGHVS and CDR2 FNYEAQ. V dropped 4 bases and J dropped 5 bases, with 20 bases sitting between them. The CDR3 extends over 16 amino acids. CDR3 nucleotides: TGTGCCAGCAGCTCTATTGAGGCGGGGGGCTGGACTGAAGCTTTCTTT. Protein product: CASSSIEAGGWTEAFF.